This entry lists 24 T cell receptor beta chains sequenced from one sample in a study of T cell repertoires in cytomegalovirus infection. The antigens of these receptors remain unknown. One entry per CDR3 protein results from TCRdb running MiXCR on the reads. The sample consists of about 700,000 distinct CDR3 sequences, roughly 33% of them appearing once. The starting material was cultured PBMCs, obtained from culture after CMV antigen stimulation. These receptor sequences come from a human donor in good health (CMV status not recorded). Some clones in this sample may be carry-over from other donors' samples.

The table lists this clonotype with many counts. The chain couples TRBV7-2 to TRBJ2-7; 12 bases fit TRBD2. The V gene end was trimmed by 5 bases and the J gene end by 4 bases; junction bases not matched to a gene: 9. The CDR3 is made up of 16 amino acids. The germline CDR1 and CDR2 sequences are SGHTA and FQGNSA. The CDR3 DNA reads TGTGCCAGCAGCCACCGGACTAGCGGGGCGCTATACGAGCAGTACTTC. It encodes CASSHRTSGALYEQYF.

The V and J genes are TRBV7-9 and TRBJ2-7; 10 bases are shared with TRBD1. The CDR3 has 14 residues. V shed 6 bases and J 6 bases; nucleotides not matched to a gene: 8. The germline gives CDR1 SEHNR, CDR2 FQNEAQ (reference sequence). The CDR3 here is CASRSPGQGFEQYF. The CDR3 nucleotides are TGTGCCAGCAGATCCCCGGGACAGGGGTTCGAGCAGTACTTC.

This chain uses TRBV19 with TRBJ1-2; 8 bases agree with TRBD1. This CDR3 contains 14 residues. Germline V gives CDR1 LNHDA, CDR2 SQIVND (reference sequence). The ends lost 6 bases at V and 3 bases at J; junction bases unmatched: 6. CDR3 in amino acids: CASRLGQDDYGYTF. The CDR3 bases are TGTGCCAGTAGACTGGGACAGGACGACTATGGCTACACCTTC.

The chain joins TRBV27 to TRBJ1-1; D unresolved. V gave up 5 bases and J gave up 6 bases, with 16 bases separating them. The CDR3 runs to 14 residues. Germline values: CDR1 MNHEY, CDR2 SMNVEV (reference sequence). CDR3 nucleotide sequence: TGTGCCAGCAGTCTCGGACCCTGGAGGGCTGAAGCTTTCTTT. This sequence encodes CASSLGPWRAEAFF.

This clonotype appeared a few times. The gene calls are TRBV5-4 and TRBJ1-2; the D gene is possibly TRBD1 (5 bases). The CDR3 contains 13 residues. Germline values: CDR1 SGHNT, CDR2 YYREEE (reference sequence). With 5 bases removed from V and 4 bases from J, the gap between germline ends came to 12 bases. For the CDR3, the DNA is TGTGCCAGCAGGTCCTGGGGCACCTATGGCTACACCTTC. It encodes CASRSWGTYGYTF.

This clonotype was counted a single time. A much larger clone is a single base away; this may be a read error. The V call is TRBV7-9, the J call TRBJ2-3, with a tentative D call TRBD2 (7 bases). The CDR3 has 18 amino acids. Germline loops: CDR1 SEHNR, CDR2 FQNEAQ (reference sequence). CDR3 sequence (DNA): TGTGCCAGCAGCTCCACCTTCCCTCCGGGGGGATGGACAGATACGCGGTATTTT. It specifies CASSSTFPPGGWTDTRYF.

This clonotype was counted at least ten times. This chain connects TRBV5-4 to TRBJ1-3, with TRBD1 as a possible D gene (5 bases). V gave up 2 bases and J gave up 4 bases, with 10 bases separating them. Germline loops: CDR1 SGHNT, CDR2 YYREEE (reference sequence). The CDR3 has 14 residues. The CDR3 spells CASSLEGSGNTIYF. The CDR3 region has the DNA TGTGCCAGCAGCTTAGAGGGGTCCGGAAACACCATATATTTT.

The rearrangement links TRBV15 to TRBJ2-3; 8 positions match TRBD2. This CDR3 has 16 amino acids. The junction had 7 bases not matched to a gene; V was cut back by 4 bases and J by 1 base. Germline V lookup: CDR1 LNHNV, CDR2 YYDKDF (reference sequence). The CDR3 protein is CATSKWETSGTDTQYF. Written as DNA, the CDR3 is TGTGCCACCAGCAAGTGGGAGACTAGCGGCACAGATACGCAGTATTTT.

This clonotype has only one observation. The chain is built from TRBV14 and TRBJ2-1; 8 positions match TRBD2. Trimming took 6 bases from V and 0 from J; bases not matched to a gene: 4. This CDR3 is 15 amino acids long. The germline V gene encodes CDR1 SGHDN and CDR2 FVKESK. The CDR3 nucleotides are TGTGCCAGCAGTCAACTAGCGGCCTCCTACAATGAGCAGTTCTTC. This encodes CASSQLAASYNEQFF.

This clonotype was detected a few times. The chain is built from TRBV6-1 and TRBJ2-1; D not certain. Trimming took off 0 bases at V and 6 bases at J, with 3 bases between the two ends. Germline CDR1 is MNHNS and CDR2 is SASEGT. The length of the CDR3 is 12 residues. The CDR3 loop is CASSEAPNEQFF. DNA of the CDR3: TGTGCCAGCAGTGAAGCGCCCAATGAGCAGTTCTTC.

V and J are TRBV10-3 and TRBJ1-6; possibly TRBD1 for D (6 bases). Per germline, CDR1 ENHRY and CDR2 SYGVKD. The V gene lost 4 bases and the J gene lost 6 bases, with 13 bases spanning the gap. This CDR3 has 15 residues. The CDR3 coding sequence is TGTGCCATCAGTGCCGCGGGGGCCGCTAATTCACCCCTCCACTTT. Protein product: CAISAAGAANSPLHF.

The sample holds a few counts of this clonotype. V usage is TRBV11-2 and J usage is TRBJ2-1; TRBD2 matches at 11 bases. Per germline, CDR1 SGHAT and CDR2 FQNNGV. The length of the CDR3 is 15 residues. Unmatched junction bases numbered 5, after V lost 3 bases and J lost 7 bases. In DNA form, the CDR3 reads TGTGCCAGCAGCTTTAGCGGGGGGGCGGGGAATGAGCAGTTCTTC. It codes for CASSFSGGAGNEQFF. Supplemented by reference TRBV11-2 and TRBJ2-1, the full variable domain reads EAGVAQSPRYKIIEKRQSVAFWCNPISGHATLYWYQQILGQGPKLLIQFQNNGVVDDSQLPKDRFSAERLKGVDSTLKIQPAKLEDSAVYLCASSFSGGAGNEQFFGPGTRLTVL.

The V call is TRBV30, the J call TRBJ2-2; 8 bases map to TRBD2. The length of the CDR3 is 17 residues. Germline trimming cut 4 bases from V and 3 bases from J; bases unmatched to any gene: 13. The V gene's germline CDR1 is GTSNPN and CDR2 SVGIG (reference sequence). The CDR3 protein is CAWNGAGGYRDTGELFF. The DNA for the CDR3 is TGTGCCTGGAATGGGGCGGGAGGTTACAGGGACACCGGGGAGCTGTTTTTT.

This clonotype was observed a single time. The chain uses TRBV4-1 and TRBJ2-1; no clear D gene. The CDR3 totals 14 residues. Looked up from germline, CDR1 is MGHRA and CDR2 is YSYEKL. V dropped 0 bases and J dropped 6 bases, with 9 bases sitting between them. The CDR3 DNA follows: TGCGCCAGCAGCCAAGATGTCAGCCTCAATGAGCAGTTCTTC. Its translation is CASSQDVSLNEQFF.

This clonotype turned up a few times. The rearrangement links TRBV11-2 to TRBJ2-1; 8 bases are a match to TRBD2. V lost 1 base, J lost 4 bases, and 3 bases stayed unmatched. This CDR3 has 15 residues. The germline gives CDR1 SGHAT, CDR2 FQNNGV. The CDR3 nucleotides read TGTGCCAGCAGCTTAGTTAGCGGGGATTACAATGAGCAGTTCTTC. Translation gives CASSLVSGDYNEQFF.

This clonotype has only a few counts. In DNA form, the CDR3 reads TGTGCCAGCAGTTTTCTTACGGAAACAAGTTATAATTCACCCCTCCACTTT. It yields the protein CASSFLTETSYNSPLHF. V and J are TRBV6-1 and TRBJ1-6; D unclear. V dropped 5 bases and J dropped 4 bases, with 18 bases sitting between them. The CDR3 consists of 17 residues. CDR1 is MNHNS, CDR2 SASEGT, per germline.

The gene calls are TRBV10-2 and TRBJ2-3; TRBD2 matches 11 bases. The ends lost 6 bases at V and 2 bases at J; junction bases unmatched: 7. The CDR3 has 16 residues. The V gene's germline CDR1 is WSHSY and CDR2 SAAADI. The CDR3 loop is CASSVGTSGYTDTQYF. In nucleotides, the CDR3 is TGCGCCAGCAGCGTCGGGACTAGCGGATACACAGATACGCAGTATTTT.

The chain uses TRBV7-6 and TRBJ1-5; TRBD1 is a possible D gene (5 bases). Germline values: CDR1 SGHVS, CDR2 FNYEAQ. With 5 bases removed from V and 4 bases from J, the gap between germline ends came to 21 bases. The CDR3 runs to 17 residues. The CDR3 protein is CASSPVGGSRGNQPQHF. The CDR3, as DNA: TGTGCCAGCAGCCCGGTGGGGGGGAGTAGGGGAAATCAGCCCCAGCATTTT. The whole variable domain, remainder taken from reference TRBV7-6 and TRBJ1-5, is GAGVSQSPRYKVTKRGQDVALRCDPISGHVSLYWYRQALGQGPEFLTYFNYEAQQDKSGLPNDRFSAERPEGSISTLTIQRTEQRDSAMYRCASSPVGGSRGNQPQHFGDGTRLSIL.

This clonotype was seen more than once but under ten times. This chain links TRBV7-9 with TRBJ2-5; D gene ambiguous. The germline CDR1 and CDR2 sequences are SEHNR and FQNEAQ (reference sequence). Trimming took 6 bases from V and 5 from J, leaving 13 bases between them. The CDR3 is 13 amino acids. The DNA of the CDR3 is TGTGCCAGCAGTTCAAAACCCGGGGAGACCCAGTACTTC. Translating it yields CASSSKPGETQYF.

In nucleotides, the CDR3 is TGTGCCAGCAGCTTACGTGGTGGCCCCGGGCCCCAGCATTTT. This codes for CASSLRGGPGPQHF. The chain combines TRBV7-2 with TRBJ1-5, with D unclear. The length of the CDR3 is 14 residues. Germline V CDR1 and CDR2: SGHTA, FQGNSA. With 2 bases removed from V and 9 bases from J, the gap between germline ends came to 14 bases.

This clonotype showed up many times. The chain has TRBV7-2 and TRBJ1-2; D not resolved. The CDR3 runs to 14 residues. V gave up 5 bases and J gave up 5 bases, with 15 bases separating them. The germline CDR1 and CDR2 sequences are SGHTA and FQGNSA. CDR3 in DNA: TGTGCCAGCAGCCTCGATCCCGGGTTATATGGCTACACCTTC. It is translated as CASSLDPGLYGYTF.

The chain couples TRBV7-6 to TRBJ2-3, with 7 bases that match TRBD2. Germline V gene lookup returns CDR1 SGHVS and CDR2 FNYEAQ. The V gene end was trimmed by 2 bases and the J gene end by 14 bases; junction bases not matched to a gene: 10. The CDR3 loop spans 13 amino acids. CDR3 nucleotide sequence: TGTGCCAGCAGCTTACCCGGGGGGAGGAATTCGTATTTT. It codes for CASSLPGGRNSYF.

This chain uses TRBV28 with TRBJ2-7, with TRBD2 identical over 8 bases. The CDR3 spans 16 residues. CDR1 and CDR2 from the germline V gene are MDHEN and SYDVKM. The trim removed 4 bases at V and 5 bases at J, leaving 13 bases unmatched. The CDR3 loop reads CASSSALGLGRDEQYF. The CDR3 bases are TGTGCCAGCAGTTCGGCCTTGGGACTAGGGAGGGACGAGCAGTACTTC. Together with reference TRBV28 and TRBJ2-7, the CDR3 gives the full variable domain: DVKVTQSSRYLVKRTGEKVFLECVQDMDHENMFWYRQDPGLGLRLIYFSYDVKMKEKGDIPEGYSVSREKKERFSLILESASTNQTSMYLCASSSALGLGRDEQYFGPGTRLTVT.

The chain combines TRBV11-1 with TRBJ2-3, with D unclear. CDR1 and CDR2 from the germline V gene are SGHAT and FQDESV (reference sequence). V shed 2 bases and J shed 7 bases, with 10 bases lying between them. This CDR3 contains 13 residues. The CDR3 DNA sequence: TGTGCCAGCAGCTTACTCAGAATTAATACGCAGTATTTT. Amino acid sequence: CASSLLRINTQYF.